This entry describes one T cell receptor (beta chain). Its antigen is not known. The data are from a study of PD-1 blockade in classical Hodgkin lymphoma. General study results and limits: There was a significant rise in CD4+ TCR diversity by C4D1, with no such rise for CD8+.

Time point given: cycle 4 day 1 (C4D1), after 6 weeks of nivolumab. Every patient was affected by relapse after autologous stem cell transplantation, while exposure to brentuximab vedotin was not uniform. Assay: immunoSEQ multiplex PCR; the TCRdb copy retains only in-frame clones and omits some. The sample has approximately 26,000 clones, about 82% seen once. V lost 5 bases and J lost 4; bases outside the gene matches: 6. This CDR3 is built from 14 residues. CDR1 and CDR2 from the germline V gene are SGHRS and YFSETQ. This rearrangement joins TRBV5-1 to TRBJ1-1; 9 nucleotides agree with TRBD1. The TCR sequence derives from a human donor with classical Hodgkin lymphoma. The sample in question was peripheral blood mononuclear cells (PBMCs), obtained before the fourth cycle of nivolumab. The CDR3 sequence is CASRGGTGSTEAFF. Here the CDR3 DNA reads TGCGCCAGCAGGGGAGGGACAGGGAGCACTGAAGCTTTCTTT.